This T cell receptor (beta chain) was documented in a study of blood T cells in healthy people across ages. Together with a sample-barcoded 5' primer, a J-beta primer mix was included in a second PCR lasting about 7 to 12 cycles. TCRdb analysed the 5' RACE reads with MiXCR anew, one entry per CDR3 protein. The sample yields 800,000 to 950,000 distinct CDR3 sequences, roughly 28% seen once. Trimming cost V 1 base and J 4 bases; bases outside gene matches: 5. The CDR3 sequence is 16 residues long. The germline V gene has CDR1 DFQATT and CDR2 SNEGSKA (reference sequence). Separately, the same data were catalogued under a study of T cells of mothers and their children.

The J gene is TRBJ2-2, the V gene TRBV20-1; TRBD2 matches 11 bases. The TCR sequence derives from a middle-aged woman in good health. Sequenced sample: blood. The chain's CDR3 is CSARAPLAGGTGELFF. The CDR3 DNA is TGCAGTGCTAGAGCCCCCCTAGCGGGGGGCACCGGGGAGCTGTTTTTT.